The 28 T cell receptor beta chains below were found in one sample sequenced in a study of Graves' ophthalmopathy and Graves' hyperthyroidism. RNA transcripts yielded amplified TCR beta CDR3 regions. HTBI primers primed a first-round RT-PCR, and a second-round multiplex PCR followed. One entry per CDR3 protein results from TCRdb running MiXCR on the multiplex PCR reads. The table records some 410,000 distinct CDR3 sequences, roughly 21% of them present only once. The sequencing input was peripheral blood. Receptor source: a woman between 18 and 30 years old with stable Graves' hyperthyroidism.

This clonotype was counted only a few times. An end of the junction differs from the germline gene, which may be a read error. The genes are TRBV24-1 and TRBJ2-5, with 8 bases matching TRBD2. The CDR3 covers 16 residues. Germline V gene sequence: CDR1 KGHDR, CDR2 SFDVKD. CDR3 nucleotide sequence: TGTGCCACCAGTGATGCCAGCGGGGGCTTTCAAGAGACCCAGTGCTTC. This sequence encodes CATSDASGGFQETQCF.

This clonotype was observed many times. Here the CDR3 DNA reads TGTGCCATCAGTGAATCAGGGGGCCGCGGCTACACCTTC. This gives the protein CAISESGGRGYTF. The chain combines TRBV10-3 with TRBJ1-2, with 8 bases aligning to TRBD1. Germline lookup yields CDR1 ENHRY and CDR2 SYGVKD. This CDR3 has 13 amino acids. With V trimmed by 3 bases and J by 8 bases, 5 bases remained unmatched.

At least ten counts were recorded for this clonotype. A much larger clone differs from this one at a single base, so this may be a read error. The chain recombines TRBV28 with TRBJ1-1; no definite D call. V lost 2 bases to trimming and J lost 3 bases, with 7 bases between them. Germline CDR1 reads MDHEN; CDR2 reads SYDVKM. The CDR3 runs 13 residues. The CDR3 reads CASSLKEYTEAFF. CDR3 coding DNA: TGTGCCAGCAGTTTAAAGGAGTACACTGAAGCTTTCTTT.

This clonotype was picked up many times. V is TRBV24-1 and J is TRBJ1-1; D is uncertain. V was trimmed by 5 bases and J by 4 bases, leaving 7 bases between them. Germline V gene lookup returns CDR1 KGHDR and CDR2 SFDVKD. The CDR3 spans 12 residues. The CDR3 is CATSVTGTEAFF. Here the CDR3 DNA reads TGTGCCACCAGTGTGACTGGCACTGAAGCTTTCTTT.

This clonotype has ten or more counts. This rearrangement joins TRBV20-1 to TRBJ2-7; 8 nucleotides agree with TRBD2. V lost 0 bases, J lost 6 bases, and 7 bases stayed unmatched. The CDR3 spans 14 residues. Germline loops: CDR1 DFQATT, CDR2 SNEGSKA (reference sequence). CDR3 region: CSARDSTSGREQYF. CDR3 in DNA: TGCAGTGCTAGAGATTCTACTAGCGGCCGCGAGCAGTACTTC.

This chain uses TRBV7-9 with TRBJ2-7, with a tentative D call TRBD2 (5 bases). Germline values: CDR1 SEHNR, CDR2 FQNEAQ (reference sequence). The CDR3 has 14 amino acids. V was cut by 8 bases and J by 2 bases, with 16 bases left in between. The CDR3 DNA reads as TGTGCCAGCGGAGGAAGACGTACACCCTACGAGCAGTACTTC. It encodes CASGGRRTPYEQYF.

This clonotype was counted at least ten times. The chain is built from TRBV7-2 and TRBJ2-7; unclear D gene. The CDR3 runs to 14 residues. V lost 7 bases to trimming and J lost 1 base, with 14 bases between them. The V gene's germline CDR1 is SGHTA and CDR2 FQGNSA. The CDR3 is CASTHEATSYEQYF. The CDR3 nucleotides read TGTGCCAGCACCCACGAGGCTACTTCCTACGAGCAGTACTTC.

This clonotype was observed many times. This chain joins TRBV6-5 and TRBJ2-7; 9 bases align to TRBD1. CDR3 length equals 13 residues. Germline values: CDR1 MNHEY, CDR2 SVGAGI. With V trimmed by 4 bases and J by 6 bases, 4 bases remained unmatched. The CDR3 DNA follows: TGTGCCAGCAGTTTGGGACAGGGTGCCGAGCAGTACTTC. It encodes CASSLGQGAEQYF.

At least ten counts were recorded for this clonotype. The chain uses TRBV6-5 and TRBJ2-7, with D tentatively TRBD1 (6 bases). CDR3 length: 16 amino acids. With 3 bases removed from V and 0 bases from J, the gap between germline ends came to 15 bases. The V gene's germline CDR1 is MNHEY and CDR2 SVGAGI. The CDR3 loop reads CASSYPRQATSYEQYF. The CDR3 DNA sequence: TGTGCCAGCAGTTATCCCCGACAGGCCACCTCCTACGAGCAGTACTTC.

This clonotype was recorded at least ten times. The CDR3 region is CASSEAQYTRPLHF. The CDR3 DNA follows: TGTGCCAGCAGTGAAGCGCAGTACACCCGACCCCTCCACTTT. The chain employs TRBV2 and TRBJ1-6; D unresolved. The CDR3 extends over 14 amino acids. The germline gives CDR1 SNHLY, CDR2 FYNNEI. Trimming stripped 0 bases from V and 12 bases from J, with 12 bases between.

The genes are TRBV12-3 or TRBV12-4 and TRBJ1-1; TRBD1 matches 8 bases. Unmatched junction bases numbered 8, after V lost 1 base and J lost 7 bases. The CDR3 loop spans 15 amino acids. CDR3 sequence (DNA): TGTGCCAGCAGTTTAGTTCAGGGGGCGCGGAATGAAGCTTTCTTT. Translated, it gives CASSLVQGARNEAFF.

The sample holds many counts of this clonotype. The CDR3 sequence is CASSTGRLNTGELFF. The CDR3 DNA is TGTGCCAGCAGCACTGGACGGCTGAACACCGGGGAGCTGTTTTTT. The chain couples TRBV6-1 to TRBJ2-2; D remains unclear. V shed 6 bases and J shed 1 base, with 12 bases lying between them. The CDR3 has 15 amino acids. Germline V gene data show CDR1 as MNHNS and CDR2 as SASEGT.

This clonotype came up many times. The chain's CDR3 is CASSLAPGGASGNTIYF. The CDR3 DNA follows: TGTGCCAGCAGTTTAGCCCCAGGGGGAGCGTCTGGAAACACCATATATTTT. This chain links TRBV12-3 or TRBV12-4 with TRBJ1-3; 7 nucleotides line up with TRBD1. The V gene end was trimmed by 0 bases and the J gene end by 1 base; junction bases not matched to a gene: 6. The CDR3 runs 17 residues.

This clonotype has a count of ten or more. The junction shows a germline mismatch at one end, possibly a read error. The chain is built from TRBV13 and TRBJ2-5; D is perhaps TRBD2 (6 bases). The germline CDR1 and CDR2 sequences are PRHDT and FYEKMQ (reference sequence). The CDR3 runs 13 residues. The CDR3 region is CASSLGGAETKYF. The CDR3 DNA is TGTGCCAGCAGCCTAGGAGGGGCGGAGACCAAGTACTTC.

The rearrangement uses TRBV27 and TRBJ1-1, with 8 bases aligning to TRBD1. The germline V gene has CDR1 MNHEY and CDR2 SMNVEV (reference sequence). This CDR3 is 15 amino acids long. Losses at the gene ends were 5 bases for V and 3 bases for J; bases not matched to a gene: 8. Here the CDR3 DNA reads TGTGCCAGCAGTCTCCAGGGGGCGCGGGACACTGAAGCTTTCTTT. It encodes CASSLQGARDTEAFF.

This clonotype has a count of ten or more. The junction departs from germline at one end; a sequencing error may be responsible. J is TRBJ1-1 and V is TRBV2, with D tentatively TRBD1 (5 bases). The CDR3 runs to 15 residues. CDR1 and CDR2 (germline): SNHLY, FYNNEI. In nucleotides, the CDR3 is TGTGCCAGCGGTGAAGCGCAGGGTACGTTCGCTGAAGCTTTCTTT. Translation gives CASGEAQGTFAEAFF.

This chain links TRBV6-1 with TRBJ2-7; 7 bases map to TRBD1. The CDR3 is made up of 15 amino acids. The germline V gene encodes CDR1 MNHNS and CDR2 SASEGT. With 5 bases clipped from V and 6 bases from J, the junction kept 13 bases outside the gene matches. In nucleotides, the CDR3 is TGTGCCAGCAGTCGGACAGGTACACGAAGGGGCGAGCAGTACTTC. It yields the protein CASSRTGTRRGEQYF.

This clonotype has ten or more counts. This chain links TRBV24-1 with TRBJ2-5; 13 bases align to TRBD2. V dropped 9 bases and J dropped 2; count of bases not matched to a gene: 2. The germline CDR1 and CDR2 sequences are KGHDR and SFDVKD. The CDR3 runs 14 residues. The CDR3: CATGLAGAQETQYF. The DNA of the CDR3 is TGTGCCACCGGACTAGCGGGAGCACAAGAGACCCAGTACTTC.

V gene TRBV5-1 combines with J gene TRBJ2-5, with D perhaps TRBD1 or TRBD2 (6 bases each). This CDR3 has 17 amino acids. Germline assignment: CDR1 SGHRS and CDR2 YFSETQ. Trimming removed 0 bases at V and 5 bases at J, with 20 bases between. CDR3 region: CASSLETSGGPEETQYF. The DNA of the CDR3 is TGCGCCAGCAGCTTGGAGACTAGTGGGGGGCCGGAGGAGACCCAGTACTTC.

The table lists this clonotype with many counts. The CDR3 nucleotides are TGCAGTGCTAGAGACAGGTTCAATCAGCCCCAGCATTTT. The encoded protein is CSARDRFNQPQHF. The chain employs TRBV20-1 and TRBJ1-5; D is unresolved. Germline V gene data show CDR1 as DFQATT and CDR2 as SNEGSKA (reference sequence). This CDR3 is built from 13 residues. The ends were cut back, 0 bases at V and 3 bases at J, with 6 bases in the middle.

J is TRBJ2-5 and V is TRBV19, with TRBD2 matching over 8 bases. The V gene end was trimmed by 4 bases and the J gene end by 5 bases; junction bases not matched to a gene: 12. CDR3 size: 16 residues. Germline values: CDR1 LNHDA, CDR2 SQIVND (reference sequence). CDR3 sequence: CASSTSRRGAGETQYF. The CDR3, as DNA: TGTGCCAGTAGTACGTCTCGGCGGGGGGCGGGGGAGACCCAGTACTTC.

This clonotype was found many times. The chain joins TRBV6-1 to TRBJ2-7; D not resolved. This CDR3 has 14 residues. The germline CDR1 and CDR2 sequences are MNHNS and SASEGT. Trimming left V 1 base short and J 5 bases short, with 12 bases between. The CDR3 sequence: CASSEDQWRNEQYF. DNA of the CDR3: TGTGCCAGCAGTGAAGATCAGTGGCGTAACGAGCAGTACTTC.

This clonotype was recorded many times. The J gene is TRBJ2-3, the V gene TRBV11-2; the match to TRBD1 covers 9 bases. The germline gives CDR1 SGHAT, CDR2 FQNNGV. J was trimmed by 4 bases and V by 5 bases; bases with no gene match: 7. CDR3 size: 15 residues. The CDR3 loop reads CASSPWTGVSDTQYF. CDR3 sequence (DNA): TGTGCCAGCAGCCCATGGACAGGGGTGTCAGATACGCAGTATTTT. Combining the CDR3 with reference TRBV11-2 and TRBJ2-3 gives the whole variable domain EAGVAQSPRYKIIEKRQSVAFWCNPISGHATLYWYQQILGQGPKLLIQFQNNGVVDDSQLPKDRFSAERLKGVDSTLKIQPAKLEDSAVYLCASSPWTGVSDTQYFGPGTRLTVL.

Ten or more counts support this clonotype. The chain couples TRBV11-2 to TRBJ2-5, with unresolved D. V shed 5 bases and J shed 2 bases, with 18 bases lying between them. Germline CDR1 is SGHAT and CDR2 is FQNNGV. The CDR3 has 16 amino acids. The DNA for the CDR3 is TGTGCCAGCAGCGATCTTCTTAGGGCGACACAAGAGACCCAGTACTTC. Residues: CASSDLLRATQETQYF.

This clonotype was found a few times. This rearrangement joins TRBV5-1 to TRBJ2-7; no clear D. Germline V gene sequence: CDR1 SGHRS, CDR2 YFSETQ. Trimming took off 0 bases at V and 7 bases at J, with 14 bases between the two ends. The CDR3 covers 14 residues. Here the CDR3 DNA reads TGCGCCAGCAGCTTGGAAACGGGCTCCTGGGAGCAGTACTTC. Translating gives CASSLETGSWEQYF.

V is TRBV20-1 and J is TRBJ1-5; TRBD1 agrees at 8 bases. This CDR3 is built from 14 residues. Trimming took 3 bases from V and 7 from J; bases not matched to a gene: 8. The germline CDR1 and CDR2 sequences are DFQATT and SNEGSKA (reference sequence). The CDR3 coding sequence is TGCAGTGCTAGCCTTGGACAGGGAATACAGCCCCAGCATTTT. Translation: CSASLGQGIQPQHF.

This clonotype has a count of ten or more. The chain employs TRBV20-1 and TRBJ2-2; D may be TRBD2 (6 bases). The ends were cut back, 6 bases at V and 0 bases at J, with 11 bases in the middle. This CDR3 contains 14 residues. Germline V gene data show CDR1 as DFQATT and CDR2 as SNEGSKA (reference sequence). The CDR3 sequence is CSALAVANTGELFF. CDR3 nucleotide sequence: TGCAGTGCCTTAGCGGTCGCGAACACCGGGGAGCTGTTTTTT.

This clonotype came up many times. The chain recombines TRBV28 with TRBJ2-7, with D tentatively TRBD1 (5 bases). Germline V gene data show CDR1 as MDHEN and CDR2 as SYDVKM. The CDR3 spans 12 residues. Deletions cut 1 base from V and 7 bases from J, with 8 bases between. The CDR3 DNA reads as TGTGCCAGCAGTTTATCAGGGCGGGAGCAGTACTTC. This encodes CASSLSGREQYF.